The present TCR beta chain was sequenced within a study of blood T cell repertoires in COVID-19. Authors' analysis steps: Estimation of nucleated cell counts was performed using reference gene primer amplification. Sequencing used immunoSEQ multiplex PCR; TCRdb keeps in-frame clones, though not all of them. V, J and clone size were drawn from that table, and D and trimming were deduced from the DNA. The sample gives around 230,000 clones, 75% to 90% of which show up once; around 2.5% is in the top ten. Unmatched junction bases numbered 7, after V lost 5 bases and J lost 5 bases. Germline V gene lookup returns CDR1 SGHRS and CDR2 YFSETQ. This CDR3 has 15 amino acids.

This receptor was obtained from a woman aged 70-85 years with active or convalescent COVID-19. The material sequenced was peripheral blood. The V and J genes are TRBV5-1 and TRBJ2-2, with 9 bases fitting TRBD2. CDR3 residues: CASRSSGGDTGELFF. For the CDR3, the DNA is TGCGCCAGCAGGAGTAGCGGGGGCGATACCGGGGAGCTGTTTTTT.